A single sample gave rise to the 4 T cell receptor beta chains below, sequenced in a study of T cells in Graves' hyperthyroidism and ophthalmopathy. Template material for amplifying TCR beta CDR3 regions consisted of RNA transcripts. The HTBI set primed first-round TCR CDR3 RT-PCR. TCRdb independently ran MiXCR on the multiplex PCR reads; one entry per CDR3 protein. This table holds some 650,000 distinct CDR3 sequences, more than 15% found once. Sequenced material: blood. The source is a woman in her 40s with Graves' ophthalmopathy.

This clonotype was seen once. The chain combines TRBV12-3 or TRBV12-4 with TRBJ1-5; D possibly corresponds to TRBD1 (6 bases). Trimming left V 5 bases short and J 3 bases short, with 11 bases between. This CDR3 has 14 amino acids. CDR3 sequence (DNA): TGTGCCAGCAGTAGGACAGTAAACAATCAGCCCCAGCATTTT. Translation gives CASSRTVNNQPQHF.

This clonotype appeared many times. The CDR3 is CASSLGLRVSGREETQYF. The CDR3, as DNA: TGTGCCAGCAGCTTAGGATTAAGAGTAAGCGGGAGAGAAGAGACCCAGTACTTC. The chain links TRBV11-1 to TRBJ2-5; 8 bases agree with TRBD2. Per germline, CDR1 SGHAT and CDR2 FQDESV (reference sequence). This CDR3 spans 18 amino acids. V lost 1 base and J lost 3; bases outside the gene matches: 13.

This clonotype was seen many times. The CDR3 loop is CASSENEFTDTQYF. The DNA for the CDR3 is TGTGCCAGCAGTGAAAACGAATTCACAGATACGCAGTATTTT. This rearrangement joins TRBV2 to TRBJ2-3; D ambiguous. Germline values: CDR1 SNHLY, CDR2 FYNNEI. Trimming took 2 bases from V and 2 from J, leaving 8 bases between them. CDR3 size: 14 residues.

There are many counts of this clonotype. This chain connects TRBV11-2 to TRBJ1-6, with D perhaps matching TRBD1 (6 bases). Germline V gives CDR1 SGHAT, CDR2 FQNNGV. V gave up 10 bases and J gave up 10 bases, with 17 bases separating them. The CDR3 is made up of 13 amino acids. In DNA, the CDR3 is TGTGCCACCCGGGGGCAGGGAGGCTCACCCCTCCACTTT. This translates into CATRGQGGSPLHF.